One and the same sample provided the 7 T cell receptor beta chains below, sequenced in a study of cytomegalovirus exposure and HLA in healthy donors. The PCR ran on 60 Vbeta and 13 Jbeta primers. Data came from immunoSEQ multiplex PCR; TCRdb stores just in-frame clones and leaves some out. Here the sample spans hundreds of thousands of clones, roughly 89% being singletons. The sequenced material came from PBMCs. Source of these receptors: a woman aged 18-35 years in good health and CMV-seronegative.

This clone appeared a single time. The chain links TRBV18 to TRBJ2-7; a weak D match, TRBD1 (6 bases). The CDR3 has 15 residues. Germline CDR1 is KGHSH and CDR2 is LQKENI. Trimming took 3 bases from V and 0 from J, leaving 12 bases between them. CDR3 loop: CASSPLLQGSYEQYF. CDR3 nucleotides: TGTGCCAGCTCACCGCTCCTACAGGGCTCCTACGAGCAGTACTTC.

This chain links TRBV2 with TRBJ2-1, with 9 bases fitting TRBD1. This CDR3 has 16 amino acids. The germline CDR1 and CDR2 sequences are SNHLY and FYNNEI. Trimming removed 6 bases from V and 2 bases from J; junction bases left unmatched: 8. CDR3 loop: CASSEKRTGAYNEQFF. The CDR3 nucleotides are TGTGCCAGCAGCGAGAAGAGGACAGGGGCCTACAATGAGCAGTTCTTC. Full variable domain (missing parts from reference TRBV2 and TRBJ2-1): EPEVTQTPSHQVTQMGQEVILRCVPISNHLYFYWYRQILGQKVEFLVSFYNNEISEKSEIFDDQFSVERPDGSNFTLKIRSTKLEDSAMYFCASSEKRTGAYNEQFFGPGTRLTVL.

The chain is built from TRBV19 and TRBJ1-4, with D perhaps TRBD1 (5 bases). The germline V and J ends were trimmed by 7 bases and 5 bases, with 17 bases remaining between them. CDR1 LNHDA and CDR2 SQIVND come from the germline V gene (reference sequence). The CDR3 is 15 amino acids. The CDR3 nucleotides read TGTGCCAGTAATCGCGGCACAGGTCGGAATGAAAAACTGTTTTTT. This codes for CASNRGTGRNEKLFF.

This chain links TRBV9 with TRBJ2-1; TRBD2 agrees at 8 bases. Germline trimming cut 0 bases from V and 0 bases from J; bases unmatched to any gene: 5. The CDR3 totals 17 residues. Germline CDR1 and CDR2: SGDLS and YYNGEE. Written as DNA, the CDR3 is TGTGCCAGCAGCGTAGCGGGGGGGCATTTCTCCTACAATGAGCAGTTCTTC. It specifies CASSVAGGHFSYNEQFF. Complete variable domain (other parts from reference TRBV9 and TRBJ2-1): DSGVTQTPKHLITATGQRVTLRCSPRSGDLSVYWYQQSLDQGLQFLIQYYNGEERAKGNILERFSAQQFPDLHSELNLSSLELGDSALYFCASSVAGGHFSYNEQFFGPGTRLTVL.

The J gene is TRBJ1-6, the V gene TRBV19; 7 bases are shared with TRBD1. The germline gives CDR1 LNHDA, CDR2 SQIVND (reference sequence). V dropped 6 bases and J dropped 2; count of bases not matched to a gene: 7. The CDR3 extends over 16 amino acids. The CDR3 nucleotides read TGTGCCAGTAGACCTAGGGACAGTGCCTATAATTCACCCCTCCACTTT. Translated: CASRPRDSAYNSPLHF.

The chain links TRBV10-3 to TRBJ1-1; 7 positions agree with TRBD1. The CDR3 has 12 residues. V lost 11 bases and J lost 2; bases outside the gene matches: 5. CDR1 is ENHRY and CDR2 is SYGVKD in the germline V gene. CDR3 nucleotide sequence: TGTGCCGTAGAGGGGGCAAACACTGAAGCTTTCTTT. This encodes CAVEGANTEAFF.

In nucleotides, the CDR3 is TGTGCCAGCAGCTATTCCCAGGGATCCTACGAGCAGTACTTC. It is translated as CASSYSQGSYEQYF. This rearrangement joins TRBV7-8 to TRBJ2-7, with D possibly being TRBD1 (5 bases). CDR1 and CDR2 from the germline V gene are SGHVS and FQNEAQ. V gave up 4 bases and J gave up 1 base, with 11 bases separating them. The CDR3 spans 14 residues.